The 18 T cell receptor beta chains below were found in one sample sequenced in a study of blood T cell repertoires in COVID-19 (dated by TCRdb to the early 2020s). The library came from the immunoSEQ multiplex PCR assay. TCRdb stores this immuneACCESS table with in-frame sequences only. Part of the clones is absent; in the studies checked, under half of the shortfall reflects unresolved V genes, and no reason is known for the rest. For this sample the table gives more than 250,000 clones, of which 86% were detected only once. The ten largest clones add up to approximately 2.4% of the sample. The sequencing input was PBMCs or T cells enriched from blood (not recorded which). Source of these receptors: a woman aged 18-35 years who had recovered from COVID-19.

The V call is TRBV10-3, the J call TRBJ2-3; 11 bases fit TRBD2. Germline assignment: CDR1 ENHRY and CDR2 SYGVKD. The CDR3 covers 16 residues. Trimming took 5 bases from V and 2 from J; bases not matched to a gene: 6. CDR3 residues: CAISHTSGGPTDTQYF. In DNA form, the CDR3 reads TGTGCCATCAGTCATACTAGCGGGGGCCCCACAGATACGCAGTATTTT.

The chain joins TRBV7-2 to TRBJ2-5, with 10 bases lining up with TRBD2. There are 16 residues in the CDR3. V lost 3 bases and J lost 0; bases outside the gene matches: 4. In germline, CDR1 is SGHTA, CDR2 FQGNSA. The CDR3 DNA reads as TGTGCCAGCAGCTTCTCTAGCGGGGGTTACCAAGAGACCCAGTACTTC. This gives the protein CASSFSSGGYQETQYF.

The J gene is TRBJ2-1, the V gene TRBV18; 7 bases align to TRBD1. The CDR3 runs 16 residues. Per the germline V gene, CDR1 is KGHSH and CDR2 is LQKENI. The trim removed 2 bases at V and 0 bases at J, leaving 4 bases unmatched. CDR3 sequence (DNA): TGTGCCAGCTCACCATCCGACAGGGCCTCCTACAATGAGCAGTTCTTC. Protein product: CASSPSDRASYNEQFF.

This chain connects TRBV29-1 to TRBJ2-7; tentatively, D is TRBD1 (6 bases). With 3 bases removed from V and 0 bases from J, the gap between germline ends came to 9 bases. The CDR3 contains 13 residues. Germline lookup yields CDR1 SQVTM and CDR2 ANQGSEA. CDR3 region: CSVEMDSSYEQYF. CDR3 coding DNA: TGCAGCGTTGAGATGGACAGCTCCTACGAGCAGTACTTC.

The chain joins TRBV7-9 to TRBJ2-7; tentative D call: TRBD1 (5 bases). Trimming removed 0 bases from V and 6 bases from J, with 9 bases in between. The CDR3 runs to 13 residues. Germline values: CDR1 SEHNR, CDR2 FQNEAQ (reference sequence). CDR3 sequence reads: CASSLARVGEQYF. CDR3 in DNA: TGTGCCAGCAGCTTAGCCAGGGTGGGCGAGCAGTACTTC.

This chain connects TRBV4-2 to TRBJ2-7, with 7 bases fitting TRBD2. Trimming cost V 4 bases and J 2 bases; bases outside gene matches: 8. The CDR3 totals 15 residues. The germline gives CDR1 LGHNA, CDR2 YNFKEQ. CDR3 coding DNA: TGTGCCAGCAGCCCCCTACGGGAGGTACCCTACGAGCAGTACTTC. It encodes CASSPLREVPYEQYF.

The V gene is TRBV10-3, the J gene TRBJ2-1; 15 positions match TRBD2. Germline CDR1 reads ENHRY; CDR2 reads SYGVKD. The CDR3 length is 15 residues. V trimming: 2 bases; J trimming: 10 bases; junction bases outside the gene matches: 3. DNA for the CDR3: TGTGCCATCAGTGAGGGGACTAGCGGGAGGTTGGAGCAGTTCTTC. Protein sequence: CAISEGTSGRLEQFF.

The chain is built from TRBV15 and TRBJ1-1; D is unclear. The CDR3 consists of 15 residues. Trimming removed 0 bases from V and 6 bases from J, with 14 bases in between. Per germline, CDR1 LNHNV and CDR2 YYDKDF (reference sequence). The CDR3 DNA follows: TGTGCCACCAGCAGAGATTCTACGTGGGGAGCTGAAGCTTTCTTT. This encodes CATSRDSTWGAEAFF.

This clone was seen a few times. V gene TRBV19 combines with J gene TRBJ1-2, with 11 bases lining up with TRBD1. The CDR3 spans 16 residues. With V trimmed by 5 bases and J by 7 bases, 12 bases remained unmatched. CDR1 is LNHDA and CDR2 is SQIVND in the germline V gene (reference sequence). For the CDR3, the DNA is TGTGCCAGTAGTCCTCGGACAGGGGGCTCCACGGGTGGCTACACCTTC. Translating gives CASSPRTGGSTGGYTF.

V and J are TRBV28 and TRBJ2-3; D not certain. Per germline, CDR1 MDHEN and CDR2 SYDVKM. The CDR3 length is 16 residues. Trimming cost V 0 bases and J 0 bases, with 10 bases left between them. In nucleotides, the CDR3 is TGTGCCAGCAGTTTATGGAGCCGTAAAAGCACAGATACGCAGTATTTT. Amino acid sequence: CASSLWSRKSTDTQYF.

V is TRBV11-2 and J is TRBJ2-7; tentative D call: TRBD1 (6 bases). CDR1 and CDR2 from the germline V gene are SGHAT and FQNNGV. V was cut by 5 bases and J by 3 bases, with 14 bases left in between. There are 14 residues in the CDR3. The CDR3 here is CASSQGTTNYEQYF. CDR3 DNA: TGTGCCAGCAGCCAAGGGACAACCAACTACGAGCAGTACTTC.

The rearrangement joins TRBV10-3 to TRBJ2-7; maybe TRBD1 (5 bases). Germline-derived CDR1 and CDR2 are ENHRY and SYGVKD. The CDR3 length is 15 residues. V lost 10 bases and J lost 0, with 19 bases in between. Written as DNA, the CDR3 is TGTGCCACTACACAACGACAGAGTAGCTCCTACGAGCAGTACTTC. This encodes CATTQRQSSSYEQYF.

The CDR3 DNA sequence: TGTGCCAGTAGTCCGACGGGGTGGTATGGCTACACCTTC. Residues: CASSPTGWYGYTF. The rearrangement links TRBV19 to TRBJ1-2, with unresolved D. With 5 bases removed from V and 5 bases from J, the gap between germline ends came to 12 bases. This CDR3 is built from 13 residues. The germline V gene has CDR1 LNHDA and CDR2 SQIVND (reference sequence).

The chain uses TRBV30 and TRBJ2-7; a weak D match, TRBD2 (5 bases). V lost 7 bases to trimming and J lost 2 bases, with 18 bases between them. Germline V gene data show CDR1 as GTSNPN and CDR2 as SVGIG (reference sequence). This CDR3 spans 14 amino acids. This CDR3 is CAYSGLGRAYEQYF. In nucleotides, the CDR3 is TGTGCCTACTCAGGATTGGGGAGAGCCTACGAGCAGTACTTC.

The chain joins TRBV9 to TRBJ1-2; 12 bases are a match to TRBD1. CDR1 is SGDLS, CDR2 YYNGEE, per germline. The CDR3 is 17 amino acids. The V and J ends lost 0 bases and 4 bases, in that order; junction bases with no gene match: 7. The DNA of the CDR3 is TGTGCCAGCAGCGTAGTGGGACAGGGGGCGCCAGGCTATGGCTACACCTTC. Residues: CASSVVGQGAPGYGYTF.

The CDR3 region has the DNA TGTGCCAGCAGTTACTCGACCGGGACAGGGACCTACGAGCAGTACTTC. Residues: CASSYSTGTGTYEQYF. This chain uses TRBV6-5 with TRBJ2-7; 9 bases map to TRBD1. The CDR3 contains 16 residues. Germline CDR1 and CDR2: MNHEY and SVGAGI. V dropped 0 bases and J dropped 2; count of bases not matched to a gene: 5.

This sequence joins TRBV24-1 and TRBJ2-1, with a weak D call TRBD2 (5 bases). This CDR3 comprises 13 residues. V was shortened by 6 bases and J by 2 bases, with 7 bases between the two germline ends. Germline assignment: CDR1 KGHDR and CDR2 SFDVKD. Here the CDR3 DNA reads TGTGCCACCAGTCGAGGGCCCTACAATGAGCAGTTCTTC. Its protein is CATSRGPYNEQFF.

The rearrangement joins TRBV4-3 to TRBJ2-3; D might be TRBD1 (6 bases). V gave up 0 bases and J gave up 4 bases, with 20 bases separating them. The CDR3 contains 18 residues. Per the germline V gene, CDR1 is LGHNA and CDR2 is YSLEER. The CDR3 loop is CASSQDMSVAGVADTQYF. The CDR3 DNA reads TGCGCCAGCAGCCAAGATATGTCGGTGGCAGGGGTGGCAGATACGCAGTATTTT.